The 29 T cell receptor beta chains below come from one sample, sequenced in a study of T cells in Graves' hyperthyroidism and ophthalmopathy (dated 2019 in TCRdb). The library was obtained by multiplex PCR. Sequencing was carried out with an Illumina HiSeq 2000. Amplification of TCR beta CDR3 regions was carried out from RNA transcripts. The TCR CDR3 was subjected to a first round of RT-PCR using the HTBI primer set and the Qiagen OneStep RT-PCR kit. TCRdb took the public reads, trimmed them with fastp at Q25, ran MiXCR for clone calling and kept in-frame beta chains. Duplicate CDR3 protein sequences are folded into a single record with the most common DNA and genes. The sample contains 37,000 or so distinct CDR3 sequences, about 50% of them found a single time. The ten largest clones capture 15% to 20% of the sample. Source material: blood. These receptors came from a middle-aged man with Graves' ophthalmopathy.

V and J are TRBV19 and TRBJ1-5; D not certain. The CDR3 is 12 residues long. V gave up 8 bases and J gave up 0 bases, with 5 bases separating them. CDR1 and CDR2 (germline): LNHDA, SQIVND (reference sequence). The DNA of the CDR3 is TGTGCCAGTGGGGATAGCAATCAGCCCCAGCATTTT. This encodes CASGDSNQPQHF.

This clonotype was recorded at least ten times. This chain uses TRBV18 with TRBJ2-2; D is possibly TRBD1 (6 bases). The germline V gene encodes CDR1 KGHSH and CDR2 LQKENI. CDR3 size: 15 residues. With 3 bases removed from V and 3 bases from J, the gap between germline ends came to 11 bases. In DNA form, the CDR3 reads TGTGCCAGCTCACCCCGGGACAAGGACACCGGGGAGCTGTTTTTT. Its translation: CASSPRDKDTGELFF.

The rearrangement links TRBV20-1 to TRBJ2-1; 7 nucleotides line up with TRBD1. Germline V lookup: CDR1 DFQATT, CDR2 SNEGSKA (reference sequence). This CDR3 contains 13 residues. V lost 6 bases to trimming and J lost 9 bases; unmatched junction nucleotides: 11. The CDR3 DNA is TGCAGTGCCTATCCAACAGGGGTCGGTGAGCAGTTCTTC. As protein: CSAYPTGVGEQFF.

This clonotype rates as medium-sized. The chain links TRBV10-3 to TRBJ2-7; 7 nucleotides align to TRBD1. After removal of 8 bases from V and 2 bases from J, the junction contained 12 bases not matched to a gene. From germline, CDR1 is ENHRY and CDR2 SYGVKD. CDR3 length: 15 amino acids. The CDR3 spells CAIGGVTGQTYEQYF. Here the CDR3 DNA reads TGTGCCATCGGTGGGGTTACGGGACAGACCTACGAGCAGTACTTC.

Remarks on this clonotype: Its ends do not fully match the called genes, so a read error is possible. V and J are TRBV6-5 and TRBJ1-4; 7 bases map to TRBD1. This CDR3 has 14 residues. Germline V lookup: CDR1 MNHEY, CDR2 SVGAGI. CDR3 DNA sequence: TGTGCCAGCAGTCGACAGGGACCGAATGAAAAGCTGCTTTTT. This encodes CASSRQGPNEKLLF.

The chain employs TRBV12-3 or TRBV12-4 and TRBJ2-5; tentatively, D is TRBD1 or TRBD2 (5 bases each). The germline V and J ends were trimmed by 6 bases and 5 bases, with 10 bases remaining between them. The CDR3 contains 12 residues. The CDR3 DNA is TGTGCCAGCAGCCGGGACGGGGAGACCCAGTACTTC. Translation: CASSRDGETQYF.

The V and J genes are TRBV20-1 and TRBJ1-5; D not resolved. The CDR3 consists of 15 residues. V was cut by 6 bases and J by 2 bases, with 17 bases left in between. CDR1 DFQATT and CDR2 SNEGSKA come from the germline V gene (reference sequence). The CDR3 sequence is CSASAFLGGNQPQHF. The CDR3 coding sequence is TGCAGTGCCAGCGCGTTCCTCGGCGGCAATCAGCCCCAGCATTTT.

Judged by abundance, this clonotype is medium-sized. The V and J genes are TRBV9 and TRBJ2-5; TRBD2 agrees at 8 bases. Trimming took 4 bases from V and 2 from J; bases not matched to a gene: 10. Germline lookup yields CDR1 SGDLS and CDR2 YYNGEE. CDR3 length: 16 amino acids. The CDR3 DNA reads TGTGCCAGCAGCAGTAAGGAGATAGCGGGGCAAGAGACCCAGTACTTC. Encoded protein: CASSSKEIAGQETQYF.

This clonotype was counted at least ten times. The rearrangement links TRBV9 to TRBJ1-4; possible D gene TRBD1, 6 bases. CDR3 size: 14 residues. Per the germline V gene, CDR1 is SGDLS and CDR2 is YYNGEE. Trimming took off 4 bases at V and 8 bases at J, with 15 bases between the two ends. CDR3 coding DNA: TGTGCCAGCAGCACAACAGGGTCGGGCGAAAAACTGTTTTTT. Protein sequence: CASSTTGSGEKLFF.

The chain combines TRBV25-1 with TRBJ2-1, with 8 bases that match TRBD1. Germline trimming cut 8 bases from V and 5 bases from J; bases unmatched to any gene: 11. The CDR3 is made up of 15 amino acids. Per the germline V gene, CDR1 is MGHDK and CDR2 is SYGVNS. CDR3 loop: CASFGQGRLDNEQFF. The CDR3 DNA reads TGTGCCAGCTTTGGACAGGGAAGGCTAGACAATGAGCAGTTCTTC. Based on the CDR3 plus reference TRBV25-1 and TRBJ2-1, the full variable domain is EADIYQTPRYLVIGTGKKITLECSQTMGHDKMYWYQQDPGMELHLIHYSYGVNSTEKGDLSSESTVSRIRTEHFPLTLESARPSHTSQYLCASFGQGRLDNEQFFGPGTRLTVL.

The CDR3 loop is CSARDTTDSPLHF. CDR3 nucleotides: TGCAGTGCTAGAGACACGACAGATTCACCCCTCCACTTT. The chain combines TRBV20-1 with TRBJ1-6, with D maybe TRBD1 (5 bases). Deletions cut 0 bases from V and 8 bases from J, with 8 bases between. CDR3 size: 13 residues. In germline, CDR1 is DFQATT, CDR2 SNEGSKA (reference sequence).

The CDR3 DNA reads TGTGCCAGCAGTAAGGGGACTAGCGGGAGCGGGGAGACCAATGAGCAGTTCTTC. Amino acids: CASSKGTSGSGETNEQFF. The chain joins TRBV2 to TRBJ2-1; the match to TRBD2 covers 14 bases. The V segment lost 5 bases and the J segment 6 bases; nucleotides outside the gene matches: 12. The CDR3 covers 18 residues. Germline V gene lookup returns CDR1 SNHLY and CDR2 FYNNEI.

This clonotype was seen ten or more times. The rearrangement links TRBV28 to TRBJ1-2, with D possibly TRBD1 on 5 matching bases. This CDR3 region has 15 residues. From germline, CDR1 is MDHEN and CDR2 SYDVKM. The V gene lost 5 bases and the J gene lost 7 bases, with 20 bases spanning the gap. CDR3 sequence: CASSRLDKIMGGYTF. CDR3 in DNA: TGTGCCAGCAGTCGCCTGGACAAAATCATGGGTGGCTACACCTTC.

This sequence joins TRBV9 and TRBJ1-2; D perhaps matches TRBD1 (6 bases). The V end was cut by 0 bases, the J end by 8 bases, with 14 bases between. The germline V gene encodes CDR1 SGDLS and CDR2 YYNGEE. CDR3 length: 14 residues. DNA of the CDR3: TGTGCCAGCAGCGTAGCGCAGGGGCCTACCGGCTACACCTTC. Its protein product is CASSVAQGPTGYTF.

The J gene is TRBJ2-7, the V gene TRBV20-1; D may match TRBD1 or TRBD2 (5 bases each). The V end was cut by 0 bases, the J end by 0 bases, with 9 bases between. The CDR3 is 14 amino acids. Germline V gene lookup returns CDR1 DFQATT and CDR2 SNEGSKA (reference sequence). Here the CDR3 reads CSARDPGTSYEQYF. CDR3 in DNA: TGCAGTGCTAGAGACCCGGGGACCTCCTACGAGCAGTACTTC.

The genes are TRBV2 and TRBJ1-2; D possibly corresponds to TRBD1 (6 bases). Germline CDR1 is SNHLY and CDR2 is FYNNEI. V dropped 6 bases and J dropped 7 bases, with 12 bases sitting between them. The CDR3 is made up of 12 amino acids. CDR3 bases: TGTGCCAGCAGCCATCGGACAGTTGGCTACACCTTC. This codes for CASSHRTVGYTF.

The genes are TRBV28 and TRBJ1-5, with 8 bases fitting TRBD1. The CDR3 consists of 14 residues. CDR1 and CDR2 from the germline V gene are MDHEN and SYDVKM. V lost 2 bases and J lost 14; bases outside the gene matches: 11. The CDR3 coding sequence is TGTGCCAGCAGTTTACCGGGACAGGAGGCCTACGAGCATTTT. Residues: CASSLPGQEAYEHF.

The chain recombines TRBV9 with TRBJ2-3; 7 bases are shared with TRBD1. Germline V gene data show CDR1 as SGDLS and CDR2 as YYNGEE. With V trimmed by 4 bases and J by 2 bases, 10 bases remained unmatched. There are 16 residues in the CDR3. Written as DNA, the CDR3 is TGTGCCAGCAGCAAACGGGACAGAGAATACACAGATACGCAGTATTTT. It specifies CASSKRDREYTDTQYF.

To note about this clonotype: This CDR3 fails to terminate in the conserved phenylalanine or tryptophan, so it likely reflects a read error. No DNA is shown, since the ends of the CDR3 on it are uncertain; the CDR3 is the one TCRdb lists. The chain recombines TRBV6-1 with TRBJ2-7; the tabulated D call, TRBD1, remains unverified against the DNA. The CDR3 has 9 amino acids, counting both end residues. Germline assignment: CDR1 MNHNS and CDR2 SASEGT. The CDR3 reads CASSHRTGG.

V usage is TRBV20-1 and J usage is TRBJ2-7, with D uncertain. Per the germline V gene, CDR1 is DFQATT and CDR2 is SNEGSKA (reference sequence). Trimming took 0 bases from V and 3 from J, leaving 9 bases between them. The CDR3 runs to 13 residues. The CDR3 nucleotides are TGCAGTGCTAGAGATTTAAGGGACTACGAGCAGTACTTC. Its protein is CSARDLRDYEQYF.

Of note for this clonotype: Relative to the germline gene, one junction end is altered; a read error may explain this. This chain uses TRBV20-1 with TRBJ1-1; D unclear. CDR3 length: 12 residues. The germline CDR1 and CDR2 sequences are DFQATT and SNEGSKA (reference sequence). CDR3 region: CSAFGGPTVAFF. The CDR3 DNA reads TGCAGTGCTTTTGGCGGTCCAACTGTAGCTTTCTTT.

This clonotype was found many times. The chain combines TRBV5-4 with TRBJ1-5, with D tentatively TRBD1 (5 bases). Germline loops: CDR1 SGHNT, CDR2 YYREEE (reference sequence). This CDR3 is 14 amino acids long. Trimming shortened V by 0 bases and J by 6 bases, and 10 bases separated the two germline ends. This CDR3 is CASSLGGVGQPQHF. The CDR3 coding sequence is TGTGCCAGCAGCTTGGGAGGGGTAGGTCAGCCCCAGCATTTT. The whole variable domain, filled in from reference TRBV5-4 and TRBJ1-5, reads ETGVTQSPTHLIKTRGQQVTLRCSSQSGHNTVSWYQQALGQGPQFIFQYYREEENGRGNFPPRFSGLQFPNYSSELNVNALELDDSALYLCASSLGGVGQPQHFGDGTRLSIL.

This clonotype has at least ten counts. V and J are TRBV5-1 and TRBJ2-1; 8 nucleotides align to TRBD1. CDR3 length: 16 residues. Germline loops: CDR1 SGHRS, CDR2 YFSETQ. Losses at the gene ends were 2 bases for V and 5 bases for J; bases not matched to a gene: 9. CDR3 nucleotides: TGCGCCAGCAGCTTTGGACAGGGAAGGCTAGACAATGAGCAGTTCTTC. The encoded protein is CASSFGQGRLDNEQFF.

This clonotype occurred many times. The chain uses TRBV7-9 and TRBJ1-4; D not resolved. The germline V and J ends were trimmed by 5 bases and 4 bases, with 11 bases remaining between them. The CDR3 loop spans 14 amino acids. Germline loops: CDR1 SEHNR, CDR2 FQNEAQ (reference sequence). The CDR3 loop is CASSHTEFNEKLFF. CDR3 bases: TGTGCCAGCAGCCATACAGAATTTAATGAAAAACTGTTTTTT. Using reference TRBV7-9 and TRBJ1-4 for the parts outside the CDR3, the full variable domain is DTGVSQNPRHKITKRGQNVTFRCDPISEHNRLYWYRQTLGQGPEFLTYFQNEAQLEKSRLLSDRFSAERPKGSFSTLEIQRTEQGDSAMYLCASSHTEFNEKLFFGSGTQLSVL.

This clonotype was counted many times. This rearrangement joins TRBV20-1 to TRBJ2-3; the D gene could be TRBD1 or TRBD2 (6 bases each). The germline V gene has CDR1 DFQATT and CDR2 SNEGSKA (reference sequence). Trimming pared 5 bases from V and 3 bases from J, leaving 24 bases between. CDR3 length: 17 residues. CDR3 sequence: CSAGKPPPGAGTDTQYF. The CDR3, as DNA: TGCAGTGCTGGAAAGCCCCCCCCGGGGGCCGGGACAGATACGCAGTATTTT.

Details on this clonotype: A much larger clone differs by one base, so this may be a read error. The conserved closing phenylalanine or tryptophan is absent in this CDR3, likely reflecting a read error. The chain is built from TRBV28 and TRBJ1-3; D not resolved. The CDR3 has 16 residues. V was cut by 2 bases and J by 0 bases, with 11 bases left in between. Germline CDR1 MDHEN, CDR2 SYDVKM. The CDR3 here is CASSLPRGNSGNTIYS. The CDR3 bases are TGTGCCAGCAGTTTACCAAGAGGGAACTCTGGAAACACCATATATTCT.

This chain uses TRBV6-6 with TRBJ1-5; D unresolved. The germline V gene encodes CDR1 MNHNY and CDR2 SVGAGI (reference sequence). This CDR3 has 16 amino acids. V lost 2 bases and J lost 14, with 25 bases in between. In DNA form, the CDR3 reads TGTGCCAGCAGTTACCCTAGGGCTAGCGGGAGGGCCTACGAGCATTTT. Translating gives CASSYPRASGRAYEHF.

The table lists this clonotype with many counts. V gene TRBV27 combines with J gene TRBJ1-1; no reliable D call. The CDR3 is 14 amino acids. Deletions cut 2 bases from V and 0 bases from J, with 7 bases between. Germline V CDR1 and CDR2: MNHEY, SMNVEV (reference sequence). This CDR3 reads CASSLRAVNTEAFF. DNA for the CDR3: TGTGCCAGCAGTTTAAGGGCAGTGAACACTGAAGCTTTCTTT.

The chain has TRBV5-6 and TRBJ2-3, with TRBD2 matching 12 bases. Trimming at V came to 5 bases and at J to 6 bases, leaving 7 bases not matched to a gene. CDR3 size: 15 residues. Germline CDR1 reads SGHDT; CDR2 reads YYEEEE. This CDR3 is CASRTLAGGSDTQYF. CDR3 coding DNA: TGTGCCAGCAGAACCCTAGCGGGGGGGTCGGATACGCAGTATTTT.